One and the same sample provided the 6 T cell receptor beta chains below, sequenced in a study of esophageal squamous cell carcinoma under preoperative chemotherapy (dated by TCRdb to 2016 to 2019). To prepare the library, PCR was applied. Sequenced on a HiSeq X Ten. Through fastp at Q25 and MiXCR, TCRdb rebuilt clones from the public reads, retaining in-frame beta chains. For every CDR3 protein sequence, its rows merge into one entry that carries the most common genes and DNA. A total of around 29,000 distinct CDR3 sequences appear in this sample, roughly 50% of them only once. The ten largest clones capture roughly 12% of the sample. The time point label, read with the paper, signifies: before preoperative PTX-NDP chemotherapy. This sample was obtained from a patient given preoperative chemotherapy. These TCRs come from a human donor with esophageal squamous cell carcinoma. The donor label of this sample is uncertain.

The rearrangement uses TRBV7-8 and TRBJ2-5; D unresolved. The J call may be in error: the DNA end matches TRBJ2-1 better. CDR1 and CDR2 from the germline V gene are SGHVS and FQNEAQ. The CDR3 spans 13 residues. CDR3 amino acids: CASSFALQESQFF. For the CDR3, the DNA is TGTGCCAGCAGCTTCGCGTTGCAAGAGTCCCAGTTCTTC.

The V call is TRBV6-1, the J call TRBJ2-6; 7 positions agree with TRBD1. CDR3 length: 17 residues. J lost 0 bases, V lost 5 bases, and 7 bases had no gene match. Germline V gene sequence: CDR1 MNHNS, CDR2 SASEGT. The CDR3 bases are TGTGCCAGCAGTAAAATACAGGGGAACTCTGGGGCCAACGTCCTGACTTTC. Protein product: CASSKIQGNSGANVLTF.

By share, this clonotype ranks as large. The chain links TRBV7-2 to TRBJ2-5, with 9 bases identical to TRBD2. The V gene end was trimmed by 1 base and the J gene end by 7 bases; junction bases not matched to a gene: 1. This CDR3 is built from 13 residues. Germline-derived CDR1 and CDR2 are SGHTA and FQGNSA. The CDR3 region is CASSLGGRATQYF. The DNA for the CDR3 is TGTGCCAGCAGCTTAGGCGGGAGGGCGACCCAGTACTTC.

This clonotype was seen once. One end of the junction is discordant with germline, which a read error may explain. This chain joins TRBV7-2 and TRBJ2-5; D might be TRBD2 (7 bases). This CDR3 spans 15 amino acids. Germline values: CDR1 SGHTA, CDR2 FQGNSA. CDR3 in amino acids: CAGGPGGGGGETQYF. The CDR3 DNA sequence: TGTGCCGGGGGCCCCGGGGGCGGGGGCGGAGAGACCCAGTATTTC.

This clonotype was picked up many times. This chain links TRBV10-2 with TRBJ1-2; unclear D gene. Trimming left V 3 bases short and J 6 bases short, with 11 bases between. Germline CDR1 is WSHSY and CDR2 is SAAADI. CDR3 length: 13 amino acids. The CDR3 region has the DNA TGCGCCAGCAGTGACCCCGACGGTGATGGCTACACCTTC. It translates to CASSDPDGDGYTF.

Regarding this clonotype: A clone one base away is much larger, so this may be a read error. This rearrangement joins TRBV7-2 to TRBJ2-1; D is ambiguous. The CDR3 sequence is 11 residues long. V shed 2 bases and J shed 10 bases, with 6 bases lying between them. Per the germline V gene, CDR1 is SGHTA and CDR2 is FQGNSA. CDR3 amino acids: CASSLRREQFF. The CDR3 nucleotides read TGTGCCAGCAGCTTAAGGCGGGAGCAGTTCTTC.